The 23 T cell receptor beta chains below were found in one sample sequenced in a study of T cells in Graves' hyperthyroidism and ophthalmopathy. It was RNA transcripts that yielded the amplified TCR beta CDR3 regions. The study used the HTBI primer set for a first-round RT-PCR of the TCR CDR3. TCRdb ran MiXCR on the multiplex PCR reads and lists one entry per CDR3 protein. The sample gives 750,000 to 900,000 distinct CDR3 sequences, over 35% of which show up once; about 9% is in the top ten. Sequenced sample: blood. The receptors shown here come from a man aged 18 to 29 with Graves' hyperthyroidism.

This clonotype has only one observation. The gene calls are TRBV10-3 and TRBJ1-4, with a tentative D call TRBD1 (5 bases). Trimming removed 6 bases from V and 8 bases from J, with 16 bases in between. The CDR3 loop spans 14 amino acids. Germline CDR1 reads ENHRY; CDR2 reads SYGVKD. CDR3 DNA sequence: TGTGCCATCAGGGGGACGGGAGTTGGCGAAAAACTGTTTTTT. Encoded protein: CAIRGTGVGEKLFF.

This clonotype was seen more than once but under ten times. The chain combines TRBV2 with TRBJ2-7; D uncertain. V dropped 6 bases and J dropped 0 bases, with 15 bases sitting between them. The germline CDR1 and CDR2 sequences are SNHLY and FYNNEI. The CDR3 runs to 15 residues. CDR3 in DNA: TGTGCCAGCAGCCGGTTGTTGGGCGCCTCCTACGAGCAGTACTTC. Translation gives CASSRLLGASYEQYF.

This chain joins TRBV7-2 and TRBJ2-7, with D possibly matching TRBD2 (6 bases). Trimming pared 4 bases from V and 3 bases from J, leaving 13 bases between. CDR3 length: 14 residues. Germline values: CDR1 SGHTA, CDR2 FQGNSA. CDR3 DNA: TGTGCCAGCAGCTATAGCGGAGGGGTCTACGAGCAGTACTTC. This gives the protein CASSYSGGVYEQYF.

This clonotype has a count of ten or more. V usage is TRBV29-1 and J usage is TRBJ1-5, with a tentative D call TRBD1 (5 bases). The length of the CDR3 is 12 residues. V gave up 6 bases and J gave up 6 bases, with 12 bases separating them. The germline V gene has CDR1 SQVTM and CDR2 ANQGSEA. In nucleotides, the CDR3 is TGCAGCGTGGGGGAAGGAAGTCAGCCCCAGCATTTT. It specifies CSVGEGSQPQHF.

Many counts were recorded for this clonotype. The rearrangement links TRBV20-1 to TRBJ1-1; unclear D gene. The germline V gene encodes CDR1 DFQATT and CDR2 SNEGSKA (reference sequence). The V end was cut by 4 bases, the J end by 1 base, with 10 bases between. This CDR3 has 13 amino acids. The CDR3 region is CSAKPNRNTEAFF. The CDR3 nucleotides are TGCAGTGCTAAGCCAAATCGGAACACTGAAGCTTTCTTT.

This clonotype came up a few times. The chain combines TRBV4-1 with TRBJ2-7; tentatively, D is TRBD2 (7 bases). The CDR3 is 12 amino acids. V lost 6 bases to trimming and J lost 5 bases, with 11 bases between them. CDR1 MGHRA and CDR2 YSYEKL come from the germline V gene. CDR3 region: CASRGGTNEQYF. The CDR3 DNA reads TGCGCCAGCAGGGGGGGGACAAACGAGCAGTACTTC.

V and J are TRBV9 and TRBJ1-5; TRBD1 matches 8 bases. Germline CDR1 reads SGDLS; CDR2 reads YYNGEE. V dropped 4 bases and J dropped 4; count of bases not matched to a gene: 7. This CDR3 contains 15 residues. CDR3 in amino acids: CASSPDRDLNQPQHF. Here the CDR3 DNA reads TGTGCCAGCAGCCCGGACAGGGATCTGAATCAGCCCCAGCATTTT.

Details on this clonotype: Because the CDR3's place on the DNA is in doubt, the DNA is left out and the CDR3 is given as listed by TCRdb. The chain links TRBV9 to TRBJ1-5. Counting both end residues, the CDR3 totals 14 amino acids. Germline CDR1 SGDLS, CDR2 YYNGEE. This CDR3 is CASSVGQGNQPRHF.

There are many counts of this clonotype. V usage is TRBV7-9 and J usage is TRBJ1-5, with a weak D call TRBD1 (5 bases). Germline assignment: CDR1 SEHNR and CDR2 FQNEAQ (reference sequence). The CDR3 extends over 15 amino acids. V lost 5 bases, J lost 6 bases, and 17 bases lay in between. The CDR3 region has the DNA TGTGCCAGCAGCCAAAAGACGACAGTAAGTCAGCCCCAGCATTTT. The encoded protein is CASSQKTTVSQPQHF. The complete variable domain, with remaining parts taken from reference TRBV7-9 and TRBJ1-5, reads DTGVSQNPRHKITKRGQNVTFRCDPISEHNRLYWYRQTLGQGPEFLTYFQNEAQLEKSRLLSDRFSAERPKGSFSTLEIQRTEQGDSAMYLCASSQKTTVSQPQHFGDGTRLSIL.

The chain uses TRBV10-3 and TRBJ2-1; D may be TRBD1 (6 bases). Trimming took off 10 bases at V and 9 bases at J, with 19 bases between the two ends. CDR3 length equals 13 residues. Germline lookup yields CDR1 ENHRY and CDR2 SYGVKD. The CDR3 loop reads CATSNNRVGEQFF. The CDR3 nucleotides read TGTGCCACCTCCAACAACAGGGTAGGTGAGCAGTTCTTC.

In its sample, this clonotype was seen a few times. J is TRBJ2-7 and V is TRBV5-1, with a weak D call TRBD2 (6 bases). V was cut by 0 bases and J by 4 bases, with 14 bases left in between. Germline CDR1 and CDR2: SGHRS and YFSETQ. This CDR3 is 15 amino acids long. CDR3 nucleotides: TGCGCCAGCAGCTTGGTTGTCGGGGCGGGGTACGAGCAGTACTTC. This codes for CASSLVVGAGYEQYF.

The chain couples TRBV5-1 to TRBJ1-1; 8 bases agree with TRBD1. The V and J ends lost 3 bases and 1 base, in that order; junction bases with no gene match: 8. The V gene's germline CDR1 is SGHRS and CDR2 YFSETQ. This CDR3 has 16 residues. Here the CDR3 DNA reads TGCGCCAGCAGCTCGGGGTGGACAGGGCAGAACACTGAAGCTTTCTTT. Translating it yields CASSSGWTGQNTEAFF.

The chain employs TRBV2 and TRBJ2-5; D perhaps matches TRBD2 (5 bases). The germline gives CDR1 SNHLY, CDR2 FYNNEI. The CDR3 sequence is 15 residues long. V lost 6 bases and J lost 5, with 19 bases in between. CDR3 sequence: CASRASLRMGETQYF. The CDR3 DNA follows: TGTGCCAGCAGAGCTAGCTTAAGAATGGGGGAGACCCAGTACTTC.

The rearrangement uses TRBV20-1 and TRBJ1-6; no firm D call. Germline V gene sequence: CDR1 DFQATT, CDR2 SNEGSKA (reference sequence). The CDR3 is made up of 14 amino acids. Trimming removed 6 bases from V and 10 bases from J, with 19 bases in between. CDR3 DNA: TGCAGTGCCAGCAATCCCTCTCTGGGGTCACCCCTCCACTTT. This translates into CSASNPSLGSPLHF.

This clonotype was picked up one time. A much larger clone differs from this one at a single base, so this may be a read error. The CDR3 is CASSAQGGASTEAFF. CDR3 DNA: TGTGCCAGCAGTGCCCAGGGCGGGGCTTCCACTGAAGCTTTCTTT. The chain combines TRBV25-1 with TRBJ1-1; maybe TRBD1 (5 bases). The germline CDR1 and CDR2 sequences are MGHDK and SYGVNS. The CDR3 spans 15 residues. V gave up 4 bases and J gave up 4 bases, with 16 bases separating them.

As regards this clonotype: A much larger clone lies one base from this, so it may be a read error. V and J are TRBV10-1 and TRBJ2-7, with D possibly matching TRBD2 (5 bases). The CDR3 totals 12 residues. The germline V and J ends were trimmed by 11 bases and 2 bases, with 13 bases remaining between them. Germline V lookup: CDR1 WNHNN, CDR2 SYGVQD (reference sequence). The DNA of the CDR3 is TGCGCCGCCTCGGGGTTCCCCTACGAGCAGTACTTC. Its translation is CAASGFPYEQYF.

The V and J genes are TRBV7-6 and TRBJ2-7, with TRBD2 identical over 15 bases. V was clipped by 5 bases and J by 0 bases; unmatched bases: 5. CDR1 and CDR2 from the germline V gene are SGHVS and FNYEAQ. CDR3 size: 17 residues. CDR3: CASSMGLAGGSSYEQYF. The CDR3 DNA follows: TGTGCCAGCAGCATGGGACTAGCGGGGGGTAGCTCCTACGAGCAGTACTTC.

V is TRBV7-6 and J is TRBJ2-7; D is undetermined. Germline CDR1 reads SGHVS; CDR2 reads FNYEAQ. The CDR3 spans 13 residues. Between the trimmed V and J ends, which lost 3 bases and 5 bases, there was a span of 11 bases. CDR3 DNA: TGTGCCAGCAGCTTGTTGGGGTCCAACGAGCAGTACTTC. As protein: CASSLLGSNEQYF.

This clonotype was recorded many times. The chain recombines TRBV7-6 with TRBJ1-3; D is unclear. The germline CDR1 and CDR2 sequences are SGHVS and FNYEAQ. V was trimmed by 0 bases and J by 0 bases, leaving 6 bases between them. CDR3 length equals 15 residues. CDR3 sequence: CASSLAPTSGNTIYF. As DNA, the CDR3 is TGTGCCAGCAGCTTAGCACCGACCTCTGGAAACACCATATATTTT.

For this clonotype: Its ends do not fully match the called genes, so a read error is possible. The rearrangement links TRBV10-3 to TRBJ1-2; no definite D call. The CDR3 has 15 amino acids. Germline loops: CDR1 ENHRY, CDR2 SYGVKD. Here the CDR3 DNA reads TGTGCCAGCAGTTACTCGATCGATATAGGCTATGGCTACACCTTC. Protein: CASSYSIDIGYGYTF.

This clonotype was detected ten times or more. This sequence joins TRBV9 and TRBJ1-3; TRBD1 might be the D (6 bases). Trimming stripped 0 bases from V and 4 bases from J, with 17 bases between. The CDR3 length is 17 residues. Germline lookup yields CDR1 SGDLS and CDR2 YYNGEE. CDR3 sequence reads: CASSVAVGRGAGNTIYF. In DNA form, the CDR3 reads TGTGCCAGCAGCGTAGCTGTGGGCAGGGGAGCAGGAAACACCATATATTTT.

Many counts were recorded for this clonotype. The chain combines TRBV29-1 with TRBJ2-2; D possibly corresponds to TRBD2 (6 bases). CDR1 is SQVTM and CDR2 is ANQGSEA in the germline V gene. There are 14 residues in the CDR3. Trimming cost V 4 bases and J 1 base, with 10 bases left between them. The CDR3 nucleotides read TGCAGCGTTGCCCGCGGGGTGAACACCGGGGAGCTGTTTTTT. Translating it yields CSVARGVNTGELFF.

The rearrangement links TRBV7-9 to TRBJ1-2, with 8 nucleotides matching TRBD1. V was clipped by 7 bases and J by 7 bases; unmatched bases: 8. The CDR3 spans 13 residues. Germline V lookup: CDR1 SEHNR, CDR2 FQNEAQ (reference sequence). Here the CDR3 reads CASTNDRGGGYTF. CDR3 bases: TGTGCCAGCACCAATGACAGGGGAGGTGGCTACACCTTC.